A single sample is the source of the 18 T cell receptor beta chains below, sequenced in a study of blood T cell repertoires in COVID-19. Repertoires were generated with immunoSEQ multiplex PCR, while TCRdb's copy carries only in-frame clones and drops some. The table shows about 200,000 clones, with around nine tenths occurring only once. Source material: peripheral blood. All receptors derive from a man aged 35-49 years with acute or convalescent COVID-19.

This clone occurred once. This rearrangement joins TRBV19 to TRBJ2-2, with TRBD1 matching over 9 bases. The CDR3 extends over 15 amino acids. From germline, CDR1 is LNHDA and CDR2 SQIVND (reference sequence). Unmatched junction bases numbered 8, after V lost 8 bases and J lost 4 bases. The CDR3 region has the DNA TGTGCCAGTCAAAAACAGGGGGCGGGCACCGGGGAGCTGTTTTTT. Amino acids: CASQKQGAGTGELFF. Drawing the rest from reference TRBV19 and TRBJ2-2, the complete variable domain is DGGITQSPKYLFRKEGQNVTLSCEQNLNHDAMYWYRQDPGQGLRLIYYSQIVNDFQKGDIAEGYSVSREKKESFPLTVTSAQKNPTAFYLCASQKQGAGTGELFFGEGSRLTVL.

This clone was seen a handful of times. The chain joins TRBV4-2 to TRBJ1-4, with 7 nucleotides matching TRBD1. Trimming took 1 base from V and 5 from J; bases not matched to a gene: 7. The CDR3 extends over 16 amino acids. In germline, CDR1 is LGHNA, CDR2 YNFKEQ. CDR3 sequence: CASSQATGRGNEKLFF. The CDR3 nucleotides are TGTGCCAGCAGCCAAGCCACAGGCAGGGGGAATGAAAAACTGTTTTTT.

In its sample, this clone was seen once. The V gene is TRBV28, the J gene TRBJ1-1, with unresolved D. CDR1 and CDR2 from the germline V gene are MDHEN and SYDVKM. V was trimmed by 6 bases and J by 6 bases, leaving 14 bases between them. The CDR3 extends over 13 amino acids. The CDR3 coding sequence is TGTGCCAGCAGCCTTGGGAGCCCGCCTGAAGCTTTCTTT. The encoded protein is CASSLGSPPEAFF.

The chain combines TRBV5-6 with TRBJ2-3, with 7 bases aligning to TRBD2. The V gene's germline CDR1 is SGHDT and CDR2 YYEEEE. This CDR3 is built from 16 residues. The trim removed 3 bases at V and 3 bases at J, leaving 10 bases unmatched. The CDR3 here is CASSSRSQRGTDTQYF. In DNA, the CDR3 is TGTGCCAGCAGCTCCCGAAGCCAGCGGGGAACAGATACGCAGTATTTT.

This clone was seen only once. The V gene is TRBV19, the J gene TRBJ2-5; D might be TRBD2 (7 bases). Germline loops: CDR1 LNHDA, CDR2 SQIVND (reference sequence). The CDR3 has 15 residues. Trimming left V 7 bases short and J 5 bases short, with 20 bases between. The CDR3: CASNGGPAIRETQYF. The CDR3 DNA is TGTGCCAGTAACGGGGGGCCCGCGATTAGGGAGACCCAGTACTTC.

V is TRBV11-2 and J is TRBJ1-1, with no clear D. V lost 3 bases, J lost 8 bases, and 7 bases lay in between. The CDR3 is 11 amino acids. The germline V gene has CDR1 SGHAT and CDR2 FQNNGV. The CDR3 DNA sequence: TGTGCCAGCAGCTTGGGCAGGGAAGCTTTCTTT. Protein product: CASSLGREAFF.

This chain uses TRBV7-3 with TRBJ1-2; no definite D call. V gave up 5 bases and J gave up 8 bases, with 15 bases separating them. In germline, CDR1 is SGHTA, CDR2 FQGTGA. The CDR3 is 13 amino acids. CDR3 nucleotide sequence: TGTGCCAGCAGCCCCCGGAAGGCAGGAGGCTACACCTTC. It encodes CASSPRKAGGYTF.

The CDR3 bases are TGCGCCAGCAGTGAGTTAAGTAACAGGGCTGGGGAGACCCAGTACTTC. Its translation is CASSELSNRAGETQYF. This chain connects TRBV10-1 to TRBJ2-5, with D perhaps TRBD1 (6 bases). This CDR3 spans 16 amino acids. The V end was cut by 1 base, the J end by 5 bases, with 17 bases between. CDR1 WNHNN and CDR2 SYGVQD come from the germline V gene (reference sequence).

This rearrangement joins TRBV7-2 to TRBJ1-5; D unclear. The CDR3 contains 15 residues. Germline CDR1 is SGHTA and CDR2 is FQGNSA. V was trimmed by 5 bases and J by 1 base, leaving 12 bases between them. CDR3: CASSPQYGSNQPQHF. The CDR3 nucleotides are TGTGCCAGCAGCCCGCAGTACGGGAGCAATCAGCCCCAGCATTTT. Based on the CDR3 plus reference TRBV7-2 and TRBJ1-5, the full variable domain is GAGVSQSPSNKVTEKGKDVELRCDPISGHTALYWYRQSLGQGLEFLIYFQGNSAPDKSGLPSDRFSAERTGGSVSTLTIQRTQQEDSAVYLCASSPQYGSNQPQHFGDGTRLSIL.

The chain combines TRBV29-1 with TRBJ2-2; 8 bases agree with TRBD2. This CDR3 is built from 16 residues. CDR1 SQVTM and CDR2 ANQGSEA come from the germline V gene. V gave up 2 bases and J gave up 2 bases; unmatched junction bases: 7. CDR3 DNA: TGCAGCGTTGAAAGTCGTCTAGCGGGCAACACCGGGGAGCTGTTTTTT. Translated, it gives CSVESRLAGNTGELFF.

This clone came up many times. V is TRBV7-2 and J is TRBJ1-2; 7 bases agree with TRBD1. V shed 4 bases, J shed 7 bases, and the junction held 6 bases outside the gene matches. The CDR3 spans 13 residues. CDR1 and CDR2 from the germline V gene are SGHTA and FQGNSA. The CDR3 DNA sequence: TGTGCCAGCAGCTCCGGGACAGAGGGTGGCTACACCTTC. Its protein is CASSSGTEGGYTF. The whole variable domain, filled in from reference TRBV7-2 and TRBJ1-2, reads GAGVSQSPSNKVTEKGKDVELRCDPISGHTALYWYRQSLGQGLEFLIYFQGNSAPDKSGLPSDRFSAERTGGSVSTLTIQRTQQEDSAVYLCASSSGTEGGYTFGSGTRLTVV.

The chain is built from TRBV5-6 and TRBJ1-5, with TRBD1 matching over 10 bases. Unmatched junction bases numbered 2, after V lost 0 bases and J lost 2 bases. This CDR3 region has 16 residues. Germline loops: CDR1 SGHDT, CDR2 YYEEEE. The CDR3 nucleotides are TGTGCCAGCAGCTTGGCCGGGACAGGGGGCAATCAGCCCCAGCATTTT. This sequence encodes CASSLAGTGGNQPQHF.

The J gene is TRBJ2-2, the V gene TRBV30; TRBD1 is a possible D gene (5 bases). This CDR3 comprises 14 residues. Trimming shortened V by 0 bases and J by 7 bases, and 12 bases separated the two germline ends. Germline V lookup: CDR1 GTSNPN, CDR2 SVGIG (reference sequence). The chain's CDR3 is CAWSVTGSGGELFF. Written as DNA, the CDR3 is TGTGCCTGGAGTGTAACAGGTAGTGGCGGGGAGCTGTTTTTT.

V gene TRBV7-9 combines with J gene TRBJ2-5, with D unclear. The length of the CDR3 is 15 residues. The ends were cut back, 5 bases at V and 2 bases at J, with 15 bases in the middle. Germline values: CDR1 SEHNR, CDR2 FQNEAQ (reference sequence). This chain's CDR3 is CASSPLTQPQETQYF. The CDR3 region has the DNA TGTGCCAGCAGCCCCCTCACACAGCCTCAAGAGACCCAGTACTTC.

The rearrangement uses TRBV27 and TRBJ2-2; 7 nucleotides line up with TRBD2. Trimming at V came to 5 bases and at J to 0 bases, leaving 9 bases not matched to a gene. The CDR3 is 17 residues long. Germline V lookup: CDR1 MNHEY, CDR2 SMNVEV (reference sequence). CDR3 in DNA: TGTGCCAGCAGTAGGGTCCCTAGCGGACCGAACACCGGGGAGCTGTTTTTT. Protein: CASSRVPSGPNTGELFF.

The chain carries TRBV5-1 and TRBJ1-2, with a tentative D call TRBD1 (5 bases). Trimming left V 0 bases short and J 4 bases short, with 13 bases between. CDR1 is SGHRS and CDR2 is YFSETQ in the germline V gene. CDR3 size: 15 residues. The DNA for the CDR3 is TGCGCCAGCAGCTTGGGGTCAGGGAACGGCTATGGCTACACCTTC. Its translation is CASSLGSGNGYGYTF.

The CDR3 DNA reads as TGCGCCAGCAGCCTGTCGAGCTCTGGAAACACCATATATTTT. This translates into CASSLSSSGNTIYF. This chain connects TRBV5-1 to TRBJ1-3; no reliable D call. CDR3 length: 14 residues. CDR1 and CDR2 (germline): SGHRS, YFSETQ. V shed 4 bases and J shed 0 bases, with 8 bases lying between them.

The rearrangement uses TRBV5-1 and TRBJ2-7; TRBD2 matches at 15 bases. Germline V gives CDR1 SGHRS, CDR2 YFSETQ. V shed 4 bases and J 2 bases; nucleotides not matched to a gene: 10. The length of the CDR3 is 18 residues. The CDR3 sequence is CASSPWTSGGAETYEQYF. CDR3 nucleotides: TGCGCCAGCAGCCCCTGGACTAGCGGGGGGGCGGAAACCTACGAGCAGTACTTC.